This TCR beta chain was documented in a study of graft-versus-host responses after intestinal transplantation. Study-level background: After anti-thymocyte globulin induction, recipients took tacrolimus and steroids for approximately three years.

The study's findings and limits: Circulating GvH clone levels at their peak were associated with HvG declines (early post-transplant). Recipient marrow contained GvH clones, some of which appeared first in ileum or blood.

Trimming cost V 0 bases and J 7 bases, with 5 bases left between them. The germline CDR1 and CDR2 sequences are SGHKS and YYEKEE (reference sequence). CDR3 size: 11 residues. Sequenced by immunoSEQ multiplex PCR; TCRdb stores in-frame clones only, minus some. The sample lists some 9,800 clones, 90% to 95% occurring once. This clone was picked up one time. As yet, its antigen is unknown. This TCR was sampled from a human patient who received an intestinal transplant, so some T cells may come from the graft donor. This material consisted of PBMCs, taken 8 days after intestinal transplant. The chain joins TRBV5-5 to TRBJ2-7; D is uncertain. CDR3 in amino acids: CASSLGPEQYF. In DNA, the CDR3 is TGTGCCAGCAGCTTGGGGCCGGAGCAGTACTTC.